The 8 T cell receptor beta chains given below trace back to one sample, sequenced in a study of T cell responses to AZD1222 COVID-19 vaccine. TCRdb keeps only in-frame clones here, not all; method: immunoSEQ multiplex PCR. The sample carries roughly 150,000 clones, over 75% recorded once. This material consisted of peripheral blood, taken on day 0 of AZD1222 vaccination. The origin of the receptors is an adult in good health.

The chain is built from TRBV27 and TRBJ2-2; no clear D gene. The germline CDR1 and CDR2 sequences are MNHEY and SMNVEV (reference sequence). V was trimmed by 1 base and J by 7 bases, leaving 7 bases between them. This CDR3 has 13 amino acids. The CDR3 reads CASSLFPGGELFF. The CDR3 DNA reads as TGTGCCAGCAGTTTATTTCCGGGCGGGGAGCTGTTTTTT.

This clone was found once. DNA of the CDR3: TGTGCCAGCAGTTACGCGTTGGGCACAGATACGCAGTATTTT. Protein: CASSYALGTDTQYF. The chain is built from TRBV6-5 and TRBJ2-3; D remains ambiguous. CDR3 length: 14 residues. Germline V gives CDR1 MNHEY, CDR2 SVGAGI. Trimming pared 2 bases from V and 1 base from J, leaving 7 bases between.

The V gene is TRBV5-1, the J gene TRBJ2-3, with D possibly matching TRBD2 (7 bases). V was cut by 4 bases and J by 7 bases, with 25 bases left in between. The CDR3 totals 17 residues. CDR1 is SGHRS, CDR2 YFSETQ, per germline. CDR3 in amino acids: CASSPGAPGGFLNTQYF. CDR3 coding DNA: TGCGCCAGCAGCCCCGGTGCACCGGGGGGCTTTTTGAATACGCAGTATTTT.

The J gene is TRBJ2-5, the V gene TRBV3-1 (or the pseudogene TRBV3-2); 11 nucleotides line up with TRBD2. This CDR3 contains 12 residues. After removal of 8 bases from V and 8 bases from J, the junction contained 4 bases not matched to a gene. Germline lookup yields CDR1 LGHDT and CDR2 YNNKEL (reference sequence). The CDR3 loop reads CASQGLAGTQYF. CDR3 DNA sequence: TGTGCCAGCCAAGGACTAGCGGGTACCCAGTACTTC.

V gene TRBV18 combines with J gene TRBJ2-7, with D unclear. The V end was cut by 2 bases, the J end by 6 bases, with 14 bases between. The V gene's germline CDR1 is KGHSH and CDR2 LQKENI. The CDR3 sequence is 14 residues long. CDR3 protein: CASSPIGSLGEQYF. Written as DNA, the CDR3 is TGTGCCAGCTCACCAATCGGTTCCCTTGGCGAGCAGTACTTC. Full variable domain (outside the CDR3, taken from reference TRBV18 and TRBJ2-7): NAGVMQNPRHLVRRRGQEARLRCSPMKGHSHVYWYRQLPEEGLKFMVYLQKENIIDESGMPKERFSAEFPKEGPSILRIQQVVRGDSAAYFCASSPIGSLGEQYFGPGTRLTVT.

The genes are TRBV2 and TRBJ1-2, with D possibly TRBD1 on 6 matching bases. V shed 6 bases and J shed 4 bases, with 15 bases lying between them. CDR1 is SNHLY and CDR2 is FYNNEI in the germline V gene. The CDR3 is 14 residues long. CDR3 loop: CASRIQGGGYGYTF. The CDR3 bases are TGTGCCAGCAGGATACAGGGAGGTGGCTATGGCTACACCTTC.

The chain links TRBV5-4 to TRBJ2-6; TRBD2 might be the D (6 bases). In germline, CDR1 is SGHNT, CDR2 YYREEE (reference sequence). V lost 0 bases, J lost 2 bases, and 6 bases lay in between. CDR3 length: 15 amino acids. The CDR3 DNA sequence: TGTGCCAGCAGCTTGGGGGGGGCTGGGGCCAACGTCCTGACTTTC. Translated, it gives CASSLGGAGANVLTF.

The CDR3 DNA reads TGTGCCAGCAGCTTAGACAGAGGCTACGAGCAGTACTTC. This encodes CASSLDRGYEQYF. This chain uses TRBV11-2 with TRBJ2-7; D is undetermined. The CDR3 loop spans 13 amino acids. Trimming removed 0 bases from V and 3 bases from J, with 6 bases in between. Per germline, CDR1 SGHAT and CDR2 FQNNGV.